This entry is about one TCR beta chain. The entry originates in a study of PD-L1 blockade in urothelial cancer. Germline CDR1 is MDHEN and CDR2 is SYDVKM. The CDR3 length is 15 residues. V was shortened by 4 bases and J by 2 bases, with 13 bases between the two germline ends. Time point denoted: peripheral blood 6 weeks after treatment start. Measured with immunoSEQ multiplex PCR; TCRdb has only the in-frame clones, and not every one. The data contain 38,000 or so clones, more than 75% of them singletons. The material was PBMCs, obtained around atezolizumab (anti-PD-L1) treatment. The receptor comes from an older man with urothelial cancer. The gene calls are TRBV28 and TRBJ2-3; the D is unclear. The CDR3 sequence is CASSSGPYPTDTQYF. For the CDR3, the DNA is TGTGCCAGCAGTTCTGGGCCCTACCCCACAGATACGCAGTATTTT. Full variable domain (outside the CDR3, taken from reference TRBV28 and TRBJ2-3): DVKVTQSSRYLVKRTGEKVFLECVQDMDHENMFWYRQDPGLGLRLIYFSYDVKMKEKGDIPEGYSVSREKKERFSLILESASTNQTSMYLCASSSGPYPTDTQYFGPGTRLTVL.